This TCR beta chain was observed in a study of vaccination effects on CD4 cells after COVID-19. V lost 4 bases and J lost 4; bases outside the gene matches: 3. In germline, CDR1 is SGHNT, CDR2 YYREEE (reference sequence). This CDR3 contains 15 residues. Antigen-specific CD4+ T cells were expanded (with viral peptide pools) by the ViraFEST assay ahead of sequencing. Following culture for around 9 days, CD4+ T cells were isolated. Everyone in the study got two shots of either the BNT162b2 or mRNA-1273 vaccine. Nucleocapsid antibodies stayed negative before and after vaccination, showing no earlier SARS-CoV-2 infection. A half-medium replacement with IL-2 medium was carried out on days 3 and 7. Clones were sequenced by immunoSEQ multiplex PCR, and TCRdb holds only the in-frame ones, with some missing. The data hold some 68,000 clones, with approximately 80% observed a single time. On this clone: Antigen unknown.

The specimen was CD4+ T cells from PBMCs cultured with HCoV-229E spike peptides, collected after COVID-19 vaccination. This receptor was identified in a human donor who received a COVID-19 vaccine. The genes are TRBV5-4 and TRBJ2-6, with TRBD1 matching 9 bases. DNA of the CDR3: TGTGCCAGCAGCACAGGGGGCGCGGGGGCCAACGTCCTGACTTTC. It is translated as CASSTGGAGANVLTF.